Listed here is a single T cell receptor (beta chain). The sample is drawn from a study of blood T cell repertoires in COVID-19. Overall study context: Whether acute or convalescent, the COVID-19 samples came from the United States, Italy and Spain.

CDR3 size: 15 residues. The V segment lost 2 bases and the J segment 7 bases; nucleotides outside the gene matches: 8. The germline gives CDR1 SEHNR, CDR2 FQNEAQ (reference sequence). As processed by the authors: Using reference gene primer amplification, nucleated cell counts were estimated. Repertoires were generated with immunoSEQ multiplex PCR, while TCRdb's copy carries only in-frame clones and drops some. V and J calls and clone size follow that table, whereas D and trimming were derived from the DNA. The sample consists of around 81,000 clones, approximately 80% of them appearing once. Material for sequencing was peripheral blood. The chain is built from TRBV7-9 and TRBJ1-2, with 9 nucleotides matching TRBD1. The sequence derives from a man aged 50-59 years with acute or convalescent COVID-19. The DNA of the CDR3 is TGTGCCAGCAGCTTACCCCCGGGACAGGGTAGTGGCTACACCTTC. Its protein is CASSLPPGQGSGYTF.